This T cell receptor (beta chain) was captured by sequencing in a study of T cells after yellow fever vaccination. Notes on the study in general: Some clonotypes, a small share, were shared between CD4 and CD8 compartments.

Remarks on this clonotype: Its antigen is as yet unknown.

CDR1 is DFQATT and CDR2 is SNEGSKA in the germline V gene (reference sequence). The V end lost 3 bases, the J end lost 6 bases, and 11 bases lay between the germline ends. The CDR3 totals 13 residues. TCRdb used MiXCR to reprocess the 5' RACE reads, holding one entry per CDR3 protein. This table has about 340,000 distinct CDR3 sequences, roughly an eighth appearing once. The gene calls are TRBV20-1 and TRBJ1-4; D gene ambiguous. The source was CD4+ T cells sorted from PBMCs, collected 15 days after the yellow fever booster vaccination. This TCR was sampled from a man aged 18 to 35 who received the YFV17D yellow fever vaccine. The CDR3 nucleotides read TGCAGTGCTAGCGTACAGACTGATGAAAAACTGTTTTTT. It encodes CSASVQTDEKLFF.